Ten or more counts support the clone carrying this TCR beta chain. As yet, its antigen is unknown. Disease duration under 2 months; hyperthyroidism patients were aged 18 to 65. Clinicians diagnosed patients from clinical symptoms, serum thyroxine and TRAb, thyroid ultrasound and orbital computed tomography. It was 8.5 to 10 ml of fresh peripheral blood that supplied the PBMCs. This record comes from a study of T cells in Graves' hyperthyroidism and ophthalmopathy. Study-level results: Ophthalmopathy prediction by the model preceded onset by a median about 6 months.

This CDR3 spans 14 amino acids. Germline assignment: CDR1 SNHLY and CDR2 FYNNEI. V shed 6 bases, J shed 3 bases, and the junction held 4 bases outside the gene matches. What was amplified from RNA transcripts were TCR beta CDR3 regions. Carried out on the TCR CDR3, a first-round RT-PCR used the HTBI primer set. Each CDR3 protein gets one entry after TCRdb re-called the multiplex PCR reads with MiXCR. Of 700,000 to 850,000 distinct CDR3 sequences in the sample, 35% were seen once. The clonotype originates from a woman in her forties with Graves' hyperthyroidism. Input material: blood. This chain joins TRBV2 and TRBJ1-3; TRBD1 agrees at 8 bases. Here the CDR3 reads CASSQGASGNTIYF. The DNA of the CDR3 is TGTGCCAGCAGCCAGGGGGCAAGTGGAAACACCATATATTTT.